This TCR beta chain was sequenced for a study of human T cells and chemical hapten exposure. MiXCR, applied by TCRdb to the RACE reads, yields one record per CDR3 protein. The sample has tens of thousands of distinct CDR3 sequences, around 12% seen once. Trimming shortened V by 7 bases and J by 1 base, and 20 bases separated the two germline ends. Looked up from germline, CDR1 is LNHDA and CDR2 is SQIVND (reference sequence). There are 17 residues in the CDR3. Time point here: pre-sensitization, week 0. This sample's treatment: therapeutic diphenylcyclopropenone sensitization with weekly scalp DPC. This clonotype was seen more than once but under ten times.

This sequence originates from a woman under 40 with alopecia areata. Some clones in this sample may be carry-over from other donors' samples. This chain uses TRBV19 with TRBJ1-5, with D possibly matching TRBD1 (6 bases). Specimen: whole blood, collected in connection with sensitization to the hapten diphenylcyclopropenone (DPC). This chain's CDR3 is CASTIWGRGVSNQPQHF. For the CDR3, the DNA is TGTGCCAGTACCATCTGGGGCAGGGGAGTCAGCAATCAGCCCCAGCATTTT.